Described below is a single T cell receptor beta chain sequence and its context. This record belongs to a study of blood T cells in healthy people across ages. CDR3 length: 14 residues. Trimming removed 7 bases from V and 6 bases from J; junction bases left unmatched: 8. The donors, all healthy, were Caucasians living in Russia, aged roughly 6 to 100. Then a second PCR, running roughly 7 to 11 cycles, was carried out with a sample-barcoded 5' primer and a J-beta primer mix. TCRdb analysed the 5' RACE reads with MiXCR anew, one entry per CDR3 protein. The table includes some 900,000 distinct CDR3 sequences, about 28% detected once.

This chain links TRBV12-3 or TRBV12-4 with TRBJ2-3, with 9 positions matching TRBD2. The sequence came from a woman older than 75 in good health. The specimen was blood. The CDR3 sequence: CASNASGATDTQYF. CDR3 sequence (DNA): TGTGCCAGCAACGCTAGCGGGGCCACGGATACGCAGTATTTT.